Sequencing of this T cell receptor (beta chain) was carried out in a study of long-term antiretroviral therapy in people with HIV. Investigators performed immunoSEQ version v3.0 at survey level. Sequenced by immunoSEQ multiplex PCR; TCRdb stores in-frame clones only, minus some. The sample lists over 25,000 clones; around 84% were seen once. The germline gives CDR1 SNHLY, CDR2 FYNNEI. V dropped 7 bases and J dropped 4; count of bases not matched to a gene: 7. This CDR3 spans 14 amino acids. To note about this clone: As yet, its antigen is unknown.

Study-wide results and limits: Repertoire dominance by clones expanded before ART was seen at all time points.

The sample was unsorted PBMCs, taken 0.8 years after starting antiretroviral therapy. The rearrangement links TRBV2 to TRBJ2-5; 9 positions match TRBD1. This sequence was found in a woman aged 25 to 45 with HIV. This CDR3 is CASNYGTGRETQYF. CDR3 nucleotide sequence: TGTGCCAGCAATTATGGGACAGGGAGAGAGACCCAGTACTTC.